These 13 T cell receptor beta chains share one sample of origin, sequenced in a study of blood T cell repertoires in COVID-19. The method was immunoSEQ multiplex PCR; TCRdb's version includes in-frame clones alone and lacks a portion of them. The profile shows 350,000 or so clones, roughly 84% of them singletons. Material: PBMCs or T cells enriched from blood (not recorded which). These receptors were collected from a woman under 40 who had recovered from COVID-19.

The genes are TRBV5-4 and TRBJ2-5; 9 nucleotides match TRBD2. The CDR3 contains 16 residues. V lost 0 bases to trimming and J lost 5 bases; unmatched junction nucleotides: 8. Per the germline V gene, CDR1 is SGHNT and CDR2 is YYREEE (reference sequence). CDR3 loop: CASSLASAGGRETQYF. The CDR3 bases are TGTGCCAGCAGCTTGGCCTCTGCGGGGGGGCGGGAGACCCAGTACTTC.

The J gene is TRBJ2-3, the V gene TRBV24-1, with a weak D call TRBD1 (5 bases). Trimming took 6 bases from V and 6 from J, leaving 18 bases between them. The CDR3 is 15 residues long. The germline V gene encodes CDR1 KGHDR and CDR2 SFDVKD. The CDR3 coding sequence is TGTGCCACCAGTTCCATCTCCAACCCAGGGGATACGCAGTATTTT. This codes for CATSSISNPGDTQYF.

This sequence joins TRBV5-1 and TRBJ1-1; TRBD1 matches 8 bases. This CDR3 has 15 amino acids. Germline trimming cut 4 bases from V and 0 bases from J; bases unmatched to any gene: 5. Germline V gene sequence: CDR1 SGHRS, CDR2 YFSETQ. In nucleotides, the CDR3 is TGCGCCAGCAGCGGGACAGGAAACTTGAACACTGAAGCTTTCTTT. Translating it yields CASSGTGNLNTEAFF.

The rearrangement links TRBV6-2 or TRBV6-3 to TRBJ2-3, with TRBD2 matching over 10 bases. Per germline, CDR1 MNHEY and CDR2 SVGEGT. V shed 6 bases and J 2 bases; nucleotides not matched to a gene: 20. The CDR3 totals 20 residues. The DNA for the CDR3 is TGTGCCAGCAGCACCCTGGCACTAGCGGGGCTTAATGGGGTCACAGATACGCAGTATTTT. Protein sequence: CASSTLALAGLNGVTDTQYF.

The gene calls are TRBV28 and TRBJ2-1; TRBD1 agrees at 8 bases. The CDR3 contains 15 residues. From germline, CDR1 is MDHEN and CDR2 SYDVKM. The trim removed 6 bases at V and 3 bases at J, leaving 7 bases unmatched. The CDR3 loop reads CASSLGQGHYNEQFF. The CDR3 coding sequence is TGTGCCAGCAGCCTAGGACAGGGTCACTACAATGAGCAGTTCTTC.

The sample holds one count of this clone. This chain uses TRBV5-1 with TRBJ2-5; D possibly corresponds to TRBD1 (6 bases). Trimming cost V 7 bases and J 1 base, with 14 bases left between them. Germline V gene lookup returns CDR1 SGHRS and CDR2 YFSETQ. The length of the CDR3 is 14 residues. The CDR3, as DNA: TGCGCCAGCCGACAAACAGGGATCCAAGAGACCCAGTACTTC. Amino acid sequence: CASRQTGIQETQYF.

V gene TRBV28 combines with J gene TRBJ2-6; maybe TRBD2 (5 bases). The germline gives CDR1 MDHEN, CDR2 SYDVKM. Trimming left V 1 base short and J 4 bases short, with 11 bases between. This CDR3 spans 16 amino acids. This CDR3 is CASSLSGSRGANVLTF. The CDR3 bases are TGTGCCAGCAGTTTATCGGGGTCGAGGGGGGCCAACGTCCTGACTTTC.

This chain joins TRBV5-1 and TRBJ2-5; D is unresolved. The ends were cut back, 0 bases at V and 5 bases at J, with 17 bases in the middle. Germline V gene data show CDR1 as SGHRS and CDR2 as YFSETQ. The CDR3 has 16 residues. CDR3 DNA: TGCGCCAGCAGCTTGGATGTGGTGGCAGCCAGGGAGACCCAGTACTTC. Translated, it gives CASSLDVVAARETQYF. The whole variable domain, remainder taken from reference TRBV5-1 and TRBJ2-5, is KAGVTQTPRYLIKTRGQQVTLSCSPISGHRSVSWYQQTPGQGLQFLFEYFSETQRNKGNFPGRFSGRQFSNSRSEMNVSTLELGDSALYLCASSLDVVAARETQYFGPGTRLLVL.

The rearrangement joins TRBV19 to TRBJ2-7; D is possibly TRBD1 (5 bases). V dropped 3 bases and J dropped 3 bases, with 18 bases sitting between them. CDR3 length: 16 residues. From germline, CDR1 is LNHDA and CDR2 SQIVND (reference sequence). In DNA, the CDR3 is TGTGCCAGTAGTATCAGAGCAGATCAGGGCAGCTACGAGCAGTACTTC. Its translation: CASSIRADQGSYEQYF. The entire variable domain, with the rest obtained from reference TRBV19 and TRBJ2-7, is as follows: DGGITQSPKYLFRKEGQNVTLSCEQNLNHDAMYWYRQDPGQGLRLIYYSQIVNDFQKGDIAEGYSVSREKKESFPLTVTSAQKNPTAFYLCASSIRADQGSYEQYFGPGTRLTVT.

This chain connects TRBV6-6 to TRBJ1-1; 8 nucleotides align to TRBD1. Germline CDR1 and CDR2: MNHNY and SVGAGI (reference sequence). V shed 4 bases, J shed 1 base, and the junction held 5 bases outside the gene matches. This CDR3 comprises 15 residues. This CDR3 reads CASSSPGGGNTEAFF. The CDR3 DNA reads TGTGCCAGCAGTTCCCCAGGGGGCGGGAACACTGAAGCTTTCTTT.

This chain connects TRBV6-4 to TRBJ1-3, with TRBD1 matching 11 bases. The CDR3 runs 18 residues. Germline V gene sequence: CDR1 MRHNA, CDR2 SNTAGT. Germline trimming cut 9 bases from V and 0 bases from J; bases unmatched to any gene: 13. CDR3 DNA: TGTGCCAGGCGATACGACCCGGGACAGGGGGTCTCTGGAAACACCATATATTTT. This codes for CARRYDPGQGVSGNTIYF.

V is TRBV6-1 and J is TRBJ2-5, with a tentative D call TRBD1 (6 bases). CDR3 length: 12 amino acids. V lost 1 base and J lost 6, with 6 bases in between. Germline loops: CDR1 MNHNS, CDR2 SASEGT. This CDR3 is CASSEGDKTQYF. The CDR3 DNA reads TGTGCCAGCAGTGAAGGGGACAAGACCCAGTACTTC.

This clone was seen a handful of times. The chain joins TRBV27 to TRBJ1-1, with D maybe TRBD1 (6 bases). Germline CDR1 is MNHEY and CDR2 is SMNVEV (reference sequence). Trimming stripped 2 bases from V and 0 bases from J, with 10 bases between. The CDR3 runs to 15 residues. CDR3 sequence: CASSLAPGVNTEAFF. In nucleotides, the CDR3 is TGTGCCAGCAGTTTAGCTCCAGGGGTGAACACTGAAGCTTTCTTT.